The TCR beta chain described here comes from a study of blood T cell repertoires in COVID-19. Overall study context: Sites across the United States, Italy and Spain contributed samples from acute and convalescent COVID-19. Nucleic acid was either cDNA or gDNA, and it came from T cells, B-cell-depleted T cells, or PBMCs.

The assay was immunoSEQ multiplex PCR, and TCRdb's table has in-frame clones only and misses some. Of roughly 180,000 clones in the sample, approximately 87% were seen once. Germline lookup yields CDR1 SGHRS and CDR2 YFSETQ. This CDR3 comprises 14 residues. Trimming cost V 0 bases and J 2 bases, with 8 bases left between them. The sequence was obtained from a man between 65 and 80 years old with active or convalescent COVID-19. Sequenced sample: peripheral blood. The chain is built from TRBV5-1 and TRBJ1-1; perhaps TRBD1 as D (6 bases). The CDR3 is CASSLGDINTEAFF. For the CDR3, the DNA is TGCGCCAGCAGCTTGGGGGACATCAACACTGAAGCTTTCTTT.